This section outlines one TCR beta chain sequence together with its context. Its cognate antigen is unknown. This sample is part of a study of shared clonotypes between healthy human individuals. TCRdb's table, derived via immunoSEQ multiplex PCR, lists solely in-frame clones and lacks some. Of fewer than 1.6 million clones in the sample, around 98.5% were seen once. Per germline, CDR1 SGHTA and CDR2 FQGTGA. The CDR3 consists of 14 residues. V lost 5 bases, J lost 8 bases, and 7 bases stayed unmatched. Findings and limits, study-wide: Incompleteness in sorted-subset sequencing, despite large depth, was shown by rarefaction.

All of the donors resided in Nashville, Tennessee, and each was a Caucasian adult. The TCR sequence derives from a man aged 25-45 years in good health. The chain carries TRBV7-3 and TRBJ2-1; 9 nucleotides line up with TRBD1. Material for sequencing was naive CD4+ T cells sorted from blood. Specified subset: CD45RA+ positively selected. CDR3 in amino acids: CASSLQGAFDEQFF. The CDR3 coding sequence is TGTGCCAGCAGCCTACAGGGGGCGTTCGATGAGCAGTTCTTC. The full variable domain, completed using reference TRBV7-3 and TRBJ2-1, is GAGVSQTPSNKVTEKGKYVELRCDPISGHTALYWYRQSLGQGPEFLIYFQGTGAADDSGLPNDRFFAVRPEGSVSTLKIQRTERGDSAVYLCASSLQGAFDEQFFGPGTRLTVL.